Listed below are T cell receptor beta chains from one sample, sequenced in a study of blood T cell repertoires in COVID-19. Assay used: immunoSEQ multiplex PCR; TCRdb lists only in-frame clones, some missing. This table has about 350,000 clones, about nine tenths appearing once. The sequencing input was peripheral blood. The receptors come from a woman aged 55-69 years with COVID-19, enrolled during active disease. Each CDR3 is given with its conserved first and last residue. Each record gives: V gene, clone size, D gene, J gene, CDR3 DNA, CDR3 protein. A D gene is named only where the DNA matches it firmly. Some rows mark clone size as missing; the rest say once, few, many or name a class of expanded clone.

v_gene: TRBV3-1/TRBV3-2; abundance: .; d_gene: .; j_gene: TRBJ1-1; CDR3nt: TGTGCCAGCAGCGACTCCGGGAGGGACACTGAAGCTTTCTTT; CDR3aa: CASSDSGRDTEAFF
v_gene: TRBV7-2; abundance: .; d_gene: TRBD2; j_gene: TRBJ2-5; CDR3nt: TGTGCCAGCAGCTTAGGGCGGGGGGTTTTCGAGACCCAGTACTTC; CDR3aa: CASSLGRGVFETQYF
v_gene: TRBV7-6; abundance: .; d_gene: .; j_gene: TRBJ1-1; CDR3nt: TGTGCCAGCAGTTCATGGACAGTAACTGAAGCTTTCTTT; CDR3aa: CASSSWTVTEAFF
v_gene: TRBV19; abundance: .; d_gene: .; j_gene: TRBJ1-5; CDR3nt: TGTGCCAGTAGTATTAACAGGGTTGGGCAGCCCCAGCATTTT; CDR3aa: CASSINRVGQPQHF
v_gene: TRBV11-2; abundance: .; d_gene: .; j_gene: TRBJ2-7; CDR3nt: TGTGCCAGCAGACTAGGTGGGAACTCCTACGAGCAGTACTTC; CDR3aa: CASRLGGNSYEQYF
v_gene: TRBV19; abundance: .; d_gene: TRBD1; j_gene: TRBJ1-1; CDR3nt: TGTGCCAGTCTACCCCGGGACAGGGGTACTGAAGCTTTCTTT; CDR3aa: CASLPRDRGTEAFF
v_gene: TRBV2; abundance: .; d_gene: TRBD2; j_gene: TRBJ2-1; CDR3nt: TGTGCCAGGACCGGGACTAGCGTTGGCAATGAGCAGTTCTTC; CDR3aa: CARTGTSVGNEQFF
v_gene: TRBV7-2; abundance: .; d_gene: .; j_gene: TRBJ2-2; CDR3nt: TGTGCCAGCAGCTTAATAGCGGCCACCGGGGAGCTGTTTTTT; CDR3aa: CASSLIAATGELFF
v_gene: TRBV4-2; abundance: .; d_gene: TRBD2; j_gene: TRBJ2-2; CDR3nt: TGTGCCAGCAGCCCGATGGGTAGCGGGGGGGCCCACACCGGGGAGCTGTTTTTT; CDR3aa: CASSPMGSGGAHTGELFF
v_gene: TRBV10-2; abundance: .; d_gene: TRBD2; j_gene: TRBJ2-1; CDR3nt: TGCGCCAGCATCGGCCTAGCGGGGTTCAACAATGAGCAGTTCTTC; CDR3aa: CASIGLAGFNNEQFF
v_gene: TRBV15; abundance: .; d_gene: TRBD1; j_gene: TRBJ2-1; CDR3nt: TGTGCCACCAGCAGCCAGGGGGCTTACAATGAGCAGTTCTTC; CDR3aa: CATSSQGAYNEQFF
v_gene: TRBV6-5; abundance: once; d_gene: .; j_gene: TRBJ1-2; CDR3nt: TGTGCCAGCAGTTACTCGAGAGGAGGAGCTAACTATGGCTACACCTTC; CDR3aa: CASSYSRGGANYGYTF
v_gene: TRBV5-1; abundance: .; d_gene: TRBD1; j_gene: TRBJ2-7; CDR3nt: TGCGCCAGCGCACAACAGGGGGGTCCCTACGAGCAGTACTTC; CDR3aa: CASAQQGGPYEQYF
v_gene: TRBV2; abundance: .; d_gene: .; j_gene: TRBJ2-2; CDR3nt: TGTGCCAGCAGTGCCCTCTGGAGCACCGGGGAGCTGTTTTTT; CDR3aa: CASSALWSTGELFF
v_gene: TRBV6-2/TRBV6-3; abundance: .; d_gene: .; j_gene: TRBJ1-1; CDR3nt: TGTGCCAGCAGTAGCGCCATCGGGACTCTGAACACTGAAGCTTTCTTT; CDR3aa: CASSSAIGTLNTEAFF
v_gene: TRBV19; abundance: many; d_gene: .; j_gene: TRBJ2-7; CDR3nt: TGTGCCAGTGGCGTGTGGGGCGGAGACGAGCAGTACTTC; CDR3aa: CASGVWGGDEQYF
v_gene: TRBV30; abundance: .; d_gene: TRBD1; j_gene: TRBJ1-6; CDR3nt: TGTGCCTGGGGGACAGGGCTTGGGTCCTATAATTCACCCCTCCACTTT; CDR3aa: CAWGTGLGSYNSPLHF
v_gene: TRBV28; abundance: .; d_gene: TRBD1; j_gene: TRBJ2-2; CDR3nt: TGTGCCAGCAGTCTGCCCCCGGGACAGGCCGGGGAGCTGTTTTTT; CDR3aa: CASSLPPGQAGELFF
v_gene: TRBV7-8; abundance: .; d_gene: .; j_gene: TRBJ1-2; CDR3nt: TGTGCCAGCAGCTTAGCCTTCGGGATCTATGGCTACACCTTC; CDR3aa: CASSLAFGIYGYTF
v_gene: TRBV5-6; abundance: .; d_gene: .; j_gene: TRBJ2-5; CDR3nt: TGTGCCAGCAGCCCCTTGGGTGTCCTCTCCGCAGGAGAGACCCAGTACTTC; CDR3aa: CASSPLGVLSAGETQYF
v_gene: TRBV5-4; abundance: .; d_gene: TRBD2; j_gene: TRBJ2-5; CDR3nt: TGTGCCAGCAGCCTAGCGGGGGGATTTAAAGAGACCCAGTACTTC; CDR3aa: CASSLAGGFKETQYF
v_gene: TRBV3-1/TRBV3-2; abundance: .; d_gene: .; j_gene: TRBJ1-5; CDR3nt: TGTGCCAGCAGCCAATTGCAGGGGCCCCAGCATTTT; CDR3aa: CASSQLQGPQHF
v_gene: TRBV7-6; abundance: .; d_gene: TRBD2; j_gene: TRBJ2-7; CDR3nt: TGTGCCAGCAGCATTCAAGCGGGGGGGCCGTACGAGCAGTACTTC; CDR3aa: CASSIQAGGPYEQYF
v_gene: TRBV28; abundance: .; d_gene: TRBD1; j_gene: TRBJ1-1; CDR3nt: TGTGCCAGCACCTTACCGGGACAGGGGTACACTGAAGCTTTCTTT; CDR3aa: CASTLPGQGYTEAFF
v_gene: TRBV7-2; abundance: .; d_gene: TRBD2; j_gene: TRBJ2-1; CDR3nt: TGTGCCAGCAGCTTAGTACTAGCGGGGGGGTTCAATGAGCAGTTCTTC; CDR3aa: CASSLVLAGGFNEQFF
v_gene: TRBV7-9; abundance: few; d_gene: .; j_gene: TRBJ1-2; CDR3nt: TGTGCCAGCAGCTTAGAAGCTGGCTACACCTTC; CDR3aa: CASSLEAGYTF
v_gene: TRBV5-8; abundance: .; d_gene: .; j_gene: TRBJ2-7; CDR3nt: TGTGCCAGCAGCTTAGGTCAGGGGACCTCCTACGAGCAGTACTTC; CDR3aa: CASSLGQGTSYEQYF
v_gene: TRBV7-3; abundance: .; d_gene: .; j_gene: TRBJ2-7; CDR3nt: TGTGCCAGCAGCCGAACCTCGGGATACGAGCAGTACTTC; CDR3aa: CASSRTSGYEQYF
v_gene: TRBV6-5; abundance: .; d_gene: TRBD1; j_gene: TRBJ1-3; CDR3nt: TGTGCCAGCAGGGGACAGGCTTACTCTGGAAACACCATATATTTT; CDR3aa: CASRGQAYSGNTIYF
v_gene: TRBV6-1; abundance: .; d_gene: .; j_gene: TRBJ2-7; CDR3nt: TGTGCCAGCAGTGAAGGGGCAGGGCCCCCCTACGAGCAGTACTTC; CDR3aa: CASSEGAGPPYEQYF
v_gene: TRBV3-1/TRBV3-2; abundance: once; d_gene: .; j_gene: TRBJ2-3; CDR3nt: TGTGCCAGCAGCCAAGGATCGGCGGCAGATACGCAGTATTTT; CDR3aa: CASSQGSAADTQYF
v_gene: TRBV5-6; abundance: .; d_gene: .; j_gene: TRBJ1-1; CDR3nt: TGTGCCAGCTCCTTCCCGGGTCTTGAAGCTTTCTTT; CDR3aa: CASSFPGLEAFF
v_gene: TRBV19; abundance: .; d_gene: TRBD2; j_gene: TRBJ2-2; CDR3nt: TGTGCCAGTAGTTTAGCGGGAGCGACCGGGGAGCTGTTTTTT; CDR3aa: CASSLAGATGELFF
v_gene: TRBV28; abundance: few; d_gene: .; j_gene: TRBJ2-1; CDR3nt: TGTGCCAGCAGTTTAAGTCGGGGTCAGTTATTCCCACGCAATGAGCAGTTCTTC; CDR3aa: CASSLSRGQLFPRNEQFF
v_gene: TRBV18; abundance: .; d_gene: .; j_gene: TRBJ1-5; CDR3nt: TGTGCCAGCTCACCTTACAGGGCGTCTAGCAATCAGCCCCAGCATTTT; CDR3aa: CASSPYRASSNQPQHF
v_gene: TRBV10-2; abundance: few; d_gene: .; j_gene: TRBJ1-1; CDR3nt: TGCGCCAGCATCCCAGGCGGTGAGGGGGTTTACACTGAAGCTTTCTTT; CDR3aa: CASIPGGEGVYTEAFF
v_gene: TRBV7-6; abundance: few; d_gene: .; j_gene: TRBJ2-7; CDR3nt: TGTGCCAGCAGTCGACTCGAGGGGGGGGCCTACGAGCAGTACTTC; CDR3aa: CASSRLEGGAYEQYF
v_gene: TRBV7-2; abundance: .; d_gene: TRBD2; j_gene: TRBJ2-1; CDR3nt: TGTGCCAGCAGCCCTACTAGCGGGGGGGCCGTAGGTGAGCAGTTCTTC; CDR3aa: CASSPTSGGAVGEQFF
v_gene: TRBV18; abundance: .; d_gene: TRBD1; j_gene: TRBJ1-4; CDR3nt: TGTGCCAGCTCATACAGGGGGATGAATGAAAAACTGTTTTTT; CDR3aa: CASSYRGMNEKLFF
v_gene: TRBV7-2; abundance: .; d_gene: .; j_gene: TRBJ1-2; CDR3nt: TGTGCCAGCAGCTTGACCGGGACACAGCTTTATGGCTACACCTTC; CDR3aa: CASSLTGTQLYGYTF